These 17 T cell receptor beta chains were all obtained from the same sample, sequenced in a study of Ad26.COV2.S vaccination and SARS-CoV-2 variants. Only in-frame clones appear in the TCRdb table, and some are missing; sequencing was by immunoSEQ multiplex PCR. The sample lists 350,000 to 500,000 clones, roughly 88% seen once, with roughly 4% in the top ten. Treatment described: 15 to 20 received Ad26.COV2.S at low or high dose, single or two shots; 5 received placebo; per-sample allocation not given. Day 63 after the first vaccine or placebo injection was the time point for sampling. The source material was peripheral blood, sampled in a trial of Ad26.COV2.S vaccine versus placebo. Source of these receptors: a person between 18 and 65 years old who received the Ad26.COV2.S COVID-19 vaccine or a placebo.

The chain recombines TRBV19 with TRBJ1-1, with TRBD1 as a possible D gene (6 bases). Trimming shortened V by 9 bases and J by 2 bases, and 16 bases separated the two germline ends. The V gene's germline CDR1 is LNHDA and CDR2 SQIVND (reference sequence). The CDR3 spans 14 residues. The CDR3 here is CASAAGTTNTEAFF. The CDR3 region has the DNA TGTGCCAGCGCCGCGGGGACAACAAACACTGAAGCTTTCTTT.

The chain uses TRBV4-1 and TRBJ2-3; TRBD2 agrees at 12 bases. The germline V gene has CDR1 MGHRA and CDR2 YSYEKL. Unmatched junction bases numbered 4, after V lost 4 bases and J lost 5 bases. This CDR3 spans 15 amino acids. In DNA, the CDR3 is TGCGCCAGCAGCCGACTAGCGGGGGAGGTAGATACGCAGTATTTT. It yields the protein CASSRLAGEVDTQYF.

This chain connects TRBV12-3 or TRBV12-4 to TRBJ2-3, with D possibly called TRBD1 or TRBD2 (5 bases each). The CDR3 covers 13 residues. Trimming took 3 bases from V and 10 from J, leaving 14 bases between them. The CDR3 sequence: CASSLTPRGPQYF. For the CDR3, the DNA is TGTGCCAGCAGTTTGACTCCAAGGGGACCGCAGTATTTT.

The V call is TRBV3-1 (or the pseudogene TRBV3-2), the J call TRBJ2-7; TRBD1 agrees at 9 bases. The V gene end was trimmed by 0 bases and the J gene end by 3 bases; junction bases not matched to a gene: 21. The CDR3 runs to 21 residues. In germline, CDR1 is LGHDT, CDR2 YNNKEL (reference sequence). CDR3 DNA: TGTGCCAGCAGCCAAGAATCCCTTAGGGACAGGGAACCTAGTGGGGGCTACGAGCAGTACTTC. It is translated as CASSQESLRDREPSGGYEQYF.

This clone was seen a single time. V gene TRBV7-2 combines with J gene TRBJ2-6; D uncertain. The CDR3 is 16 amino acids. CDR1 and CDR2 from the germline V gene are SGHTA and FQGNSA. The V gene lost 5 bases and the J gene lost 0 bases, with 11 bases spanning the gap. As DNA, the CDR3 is TGTGCCAGCAGCCTATCGACCGGCTCTGGGGCCAACGTCCTGACTTTC. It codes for CASSLSTGSGANVLTF. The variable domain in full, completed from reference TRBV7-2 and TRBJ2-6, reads GAGVSQSPSNKVTEKGKDVELRCDPISGHTALYWYRQSLGQGLEFLIYFQGNSAPDKSGLPSDRFSAERTGGSVSTLTIQRTQQEDSAVYLCASSLSTGSGANVLTFGAGSRLTVL.

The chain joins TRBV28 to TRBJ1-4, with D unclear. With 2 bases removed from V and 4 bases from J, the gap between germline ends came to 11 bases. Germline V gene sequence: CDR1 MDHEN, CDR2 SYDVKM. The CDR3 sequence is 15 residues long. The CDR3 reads CASSLQGIHNEKLFF. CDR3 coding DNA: TGTGCCAGCAGTTTACAAGGGATCCATAATGAAAAACTGTTTTTT.

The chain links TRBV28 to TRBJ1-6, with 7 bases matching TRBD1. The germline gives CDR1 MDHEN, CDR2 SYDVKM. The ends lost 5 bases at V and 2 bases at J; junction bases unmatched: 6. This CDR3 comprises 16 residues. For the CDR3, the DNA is TGTGCCAGCAGTACCTATGACAGGGCCTATAATTCACCCCTCCACTTT. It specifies CASSTYDRAYNSPLHF.

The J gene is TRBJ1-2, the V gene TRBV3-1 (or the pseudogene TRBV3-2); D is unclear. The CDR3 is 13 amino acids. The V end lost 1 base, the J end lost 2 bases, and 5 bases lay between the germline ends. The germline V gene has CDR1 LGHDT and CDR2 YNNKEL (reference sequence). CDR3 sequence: CASSQVGNYGYTF. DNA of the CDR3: TGTGCCAGCAGCCAAGTAGGCAACTATGGCTACACCTTC.

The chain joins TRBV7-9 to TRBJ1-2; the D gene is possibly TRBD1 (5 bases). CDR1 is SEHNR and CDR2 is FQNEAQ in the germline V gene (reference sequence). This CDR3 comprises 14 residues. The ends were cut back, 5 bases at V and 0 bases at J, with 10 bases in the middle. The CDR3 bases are TGTGCCAGCAGCCCGGGGACGACTAACTATGGCTACACCTTC. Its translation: CASSPGTTNYGYTF.

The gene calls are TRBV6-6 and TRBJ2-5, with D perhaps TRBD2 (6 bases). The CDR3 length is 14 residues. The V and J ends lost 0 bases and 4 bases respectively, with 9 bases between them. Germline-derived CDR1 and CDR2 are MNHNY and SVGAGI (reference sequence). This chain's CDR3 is CASSYSTSSETQYF. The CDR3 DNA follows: TGTGCCAGCAGTTACTCCACTAGCTCAGAGACCCAGTACTTC.

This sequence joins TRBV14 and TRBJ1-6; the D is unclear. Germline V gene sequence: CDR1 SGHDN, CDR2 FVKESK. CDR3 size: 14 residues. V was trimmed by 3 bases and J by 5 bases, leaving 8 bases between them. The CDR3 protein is CASSQRRDNSPLHF. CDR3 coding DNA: TGTGCCAGCAGCCAGCGACGGGATAATTCACCCCTCCACTTT.

CDR3 sequence: CASSRLDTFTNTEAFF. The CDR3 coding sequence is TGTGCCAGCAGCCGACTTGACACTTTTACGAACACTGAAGCTTTCTTT. The chain joins TRBV3-1 (or the pseudogene TRBV3-2) to TRBJ1-1; D ambiguous. This CDR3 region has 16 residues. With 4 bases removed from V and 1 base from J, the gap between germline ends came to 16 bases. Per the germline V gene, CDR1 is LGHDT and CDR2 is YNNKEL (reference sequence).

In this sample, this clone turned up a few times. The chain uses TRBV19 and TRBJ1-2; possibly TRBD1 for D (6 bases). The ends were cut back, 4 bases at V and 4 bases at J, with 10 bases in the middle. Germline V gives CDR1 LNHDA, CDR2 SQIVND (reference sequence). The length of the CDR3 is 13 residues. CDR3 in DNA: TGTGCCAGTAGTAGGGACATCTCCTATGGCTACACCTTC. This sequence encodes CASSRDISYGYTF.

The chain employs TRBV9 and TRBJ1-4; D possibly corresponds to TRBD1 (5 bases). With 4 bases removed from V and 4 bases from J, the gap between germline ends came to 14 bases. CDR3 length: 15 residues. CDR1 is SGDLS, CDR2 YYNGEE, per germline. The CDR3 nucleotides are TGTGCCAGCAGCACACAGACCGGGGGTAATGAAAAACTGTTTTTT. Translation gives CASSTQTGGNEKLFF.

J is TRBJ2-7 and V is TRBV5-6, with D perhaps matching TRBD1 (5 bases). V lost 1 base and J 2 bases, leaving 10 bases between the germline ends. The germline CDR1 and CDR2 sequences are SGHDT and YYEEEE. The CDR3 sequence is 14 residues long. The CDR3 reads CASSLRQLPYEQYF. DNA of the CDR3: TGTGCCAGCAGCTTGCGACAGCTCCCCTACGAGCAGTACTTC.

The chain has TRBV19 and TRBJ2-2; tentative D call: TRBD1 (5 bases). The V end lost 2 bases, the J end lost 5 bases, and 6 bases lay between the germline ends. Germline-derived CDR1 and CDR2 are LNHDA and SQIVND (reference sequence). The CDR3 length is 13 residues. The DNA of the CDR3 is TGTGCCAGTAGTATACAGGGTACCGGGGAGCTGTTTTTT. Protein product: CASSIQGTGELFF. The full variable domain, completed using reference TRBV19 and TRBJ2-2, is DGGITQSPKYLFRKEGQNVTLSCEQNLNHDAMYWYRQDPGQGLRLIYYSQIVNDFQKGDIAEGYSVSREKKESFPLTVTSAQKNPTAFYLCASSIQGTGELFFGEGSRLTVL.

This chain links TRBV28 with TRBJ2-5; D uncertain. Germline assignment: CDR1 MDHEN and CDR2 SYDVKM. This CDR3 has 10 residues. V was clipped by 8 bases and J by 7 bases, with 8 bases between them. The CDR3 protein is CASSQRTQYF. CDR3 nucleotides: TGTGCCAGCTCTCAACGGACCCAGTACTTC.